This TCR beta chain was obtained from a study of blood T cell repertoires in COVID-19. Study-wide background: Some COVID-19 samples were acute and others convalescent; all came from the United States, Italy and Spain. PBMCs, B-cell-depleted T cells, or T cells provided the cDNA or gDNA that made up the material.

In the original workflow: Using reference gene primer amplification, nucleated cell counts were estimated. Measured with immunoSEQ multiplex PCR; TCRdb has only the in-frame clones, and not every one. V and J calls and clone size come straight from that table; D and trimming were deduced from the DNA. Of more than 110,000 clones detected, roughly four fifths appear once; the ten largest clones hold less than 5%. About this clone: The same CDR3 can be traced to other DNA sequences in this sample.

The CDR3 extends over 13 amino acids. V shed 1 base and J 2 bases; nucleotides not matched to a gene: 0. CDR1 and CDR2 from the germline V gene are SGHRS and YFSETQ. The chain links TRBV5-1 to TRBJ2-7; 7 nucleotides agree with TRBD1. Sequences were obtained from peripheral blood. This receptor was identified in a woman of 80 years or more with acute or convalescent COVID-19. CDR3 amino acids: CASSLTGAYEQYF. For the CDR3, the DNA is TGCGCCAGCAGCTTGACAGGGGCCTACGAGCAGTACTTC.